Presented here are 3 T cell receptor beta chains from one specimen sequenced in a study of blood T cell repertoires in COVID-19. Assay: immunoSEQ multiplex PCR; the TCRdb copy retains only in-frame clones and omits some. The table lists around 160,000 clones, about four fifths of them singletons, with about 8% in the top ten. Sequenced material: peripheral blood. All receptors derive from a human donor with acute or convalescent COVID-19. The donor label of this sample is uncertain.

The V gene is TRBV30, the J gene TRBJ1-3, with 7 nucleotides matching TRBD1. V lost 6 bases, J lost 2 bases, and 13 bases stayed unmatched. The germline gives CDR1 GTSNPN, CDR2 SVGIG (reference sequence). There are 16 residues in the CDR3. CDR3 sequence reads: CACWDSDRATGNTIYF. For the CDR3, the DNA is TGTGCCTGCTGGGACTCCGACAGGGCTACTGGAAACACCATATATTTT.

DNA of the CDR3: TGTGCCAGCAATGCCTACACAGATACGCAGTATTTT. Amino acids: CASNAYTDTQYF. The gene calls are TRBV13 and TRBJ2-3; no definite D call. CDR3 length: 12 amino acids. Trimming removed 7 bases from V and 2 bases from J, with 7 bases in between. Germline CDR1 and CDR2: PRHDT and FYEKMQ (reference sequence).

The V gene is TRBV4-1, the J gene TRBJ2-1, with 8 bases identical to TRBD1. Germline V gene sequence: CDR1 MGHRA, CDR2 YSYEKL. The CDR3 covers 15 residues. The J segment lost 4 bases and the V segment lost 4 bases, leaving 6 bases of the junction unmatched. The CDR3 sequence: CASSRGQGGYNEQFF. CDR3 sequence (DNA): TGCGCCAGCAGCCGCGGACAGGGTGGGTACAATGAGCAGTTCTTC.